One sample yielded the 28 T cell receptor beta chains listed below, sequenced in a study of cytomegalovirus exposure and HLA in healthy donors. It was with 60 Vbeta and 13 Jbeta primers that the PCR ran. Clones were read by immunoSEQ multiplex PCR, and TCRdb kept only the in-frame ones, dropping some. The table includes fewer than 200,000 clones, roughly a tenth detected once. The specimen was PBMCs. All receptors derive from a woman between 25 and 40 years old in good health and CMV-seropositive.

This clone has only a few counts. This chain uses TRBV5-8 with TRBJ2-3, with TRBD1 matching over 7 bases. The CDR3 sequence is 14 residues long. Germline-derived CDR1 and CDR2 are SGHTS and YDEGEE. With 1 base clipped from V and 7 bases from J, the junction kept 6 bases outside the gene matches. CDR3 sequence reads: CASSLSMGQYTQYF. The CDR3 nucleotides are TGTGCCAGCAGCTTGTCAATGGGACAGTATACGCAGTATTTT.

The chain is built from TRBV11-2 and TRBJ1-1; possible D gene TRBD1, 6 bases. Trimming cost V 8 bases and J 1 base, with 17 bases left between them. The CDR3 length is 15 residues. The V gene's germline CDR1 is SGHAT and CDR2 FQNNGV. The CDR3 bases are TGTGCCAGCCCCAAGCCCACAGGGTCGAACACTGAAGCTTTCTTT. Protein sequence: CASPKPTGSNTEAFF.

In this sample, this clone turned up a few times. V and J are TRBV11-2 and TRBJ2-3; 10 bases map to TRBD2. CDR3 length equals 17 residues. The germline V gene encodes CDR1 SGHAT and CDR2 FQNNGV. The junction had 9 bases not matched to a gene; V was cut back by 1 base and J by 5 bases. Here the CDR3 reads CASSLGLAGVWRDTQYF. CDR3 DNA sequence: TGTGCCAGCAGCTTAGGCCTAGCGGGAGTCTGGCGAGATACGCAGTATTTT.

The V call is TRBV10-3, the J call TRBJ2-7; a weak D match, TRBD2 (7 bases). The germline V and J ends were trimmed by 0 bases and 7 bases, with 10 bases remaining between them. Germline loops: CDR1 ENHRY, CDR2 SYGVKD. The length of the CDR3 is 13 residues. The CDR3 DNA reads as TGTGCCATCAGTGAGTCGGAGGGGGGGGAGCAGTACTTC. Protein: CAISESEGGEQYF.

V is TRBV23-1 and J is TRBJ2-1; 8 positions agree with TRBD2. TRBV23-1 is assigned to the ORF class and has an uncertain function. This CDR3 is 18 amino acids long. The J segment lost 0 bases and the V segment lost 4 bases, leaving 11 bases of the junction unmatched. The CDR3 nucleotides read TGCGCCAGCAGTCCAAGCGGGAGAGCAGACAGCTCCTACAATGAGCAGTTCTTC. Translating it yields CASSPSGRADSSYNEQFF.

The table lists this clone with a few counts. As DNA, the CDR3 is TGTGCCAGCAGCTTTTCCCCACAGAGCGAGCAGTACTTC. The encoded protein is CASSFSPQSEQYF. V is TRBV2 and J is TRBJ2-7; unclear D gene. CDR1 and CDR2 (germline): SNHLY, FYNNEI. Trimming removed 6 bases from V and 6 bases from J, with 15 bases in between. The CDR3 has 13 residues.

In its sample, this clone was seen a few times. V and J are TRBV5-6 and TRBJ2-1, with 11 bases aligning to TRBD1. This CDR3 contains 16 residues. V was pared by 4 bases and J by 8 bases, with 11 bases of the junction left unmatched. Germline V gene lookup returns CDR1 SGHDT and CDR2 YYEEEE. The CDR3 DNA sequence: TGTGCCAGCAGCCGACACTCGGGACAGGGGGGGGATGAGCAGTTCTTC. Amino acid sequence: CASSRHSGQGGDEQFF.

The V gene is TRBV21-1, the J gene TRBJ2-2; the table gives TRBD2 as D, unverified against the DNA. TRBV21-1 is a pseudogene segment. The CDR3 spans 19 residues. CDR3 DNA sequence: TGTGCCAGCAGCAAAGAAGCCCCCATAGCGGGAGGGAACACCGGGGAGCTGTTTTTT. This translates into CASSKEAPIAGGNTGELFF.

This clone has more than one count but fewer than ten. The chain is built from TRBV2 and TRBJ2-1; 9 bases line up with TRBD2. The CDR3 is made up of 15 amino acids. The germline V gene has CDR1 SNHLY and CDR2 FYNNEI. Trimming took 4 bases from V and 6 from J; bases not matched to a gene: 7. In nucleotides, the CDR3 is TGTGCCAGCAGTGGGCAGCTAGCGGGGATCAATGAGCAGTTCTTC. Translating gives CASSGQLAGINEQFF.

The chain employs TRBV6-5 and TRBJ2-7, with 8 bases aligning to TRBD2. V dropped 4 bases and J dropped 1; count of bases not matched to a gene: 3. This CDR3 has 14 amino acids. CDR1 and CDR2 from the germline V gene are MNHEY and SVGAGI. The CDR3 DNA sequence: TGTGCCAGCAGTTCTTTAGCGGGGTCCTACGAGCAGTACTTC. This translates into CASSSLAGSYEQYF.

This clone was observed a single time. Without the conserved terminal phenylalanine or tryptophan, this CDR3 likely stems from a read error. This rearrangement joins TRBV6-1 to TRBJ2-2, with no clear D. The germline gives CDR1 MNHNS, CDR2 SASEGT. V lost 7 bases and J 5 bases, leaving 5 bases between the germline ends. The CDR3 sequence is 11 residues long. The CDR3 region has the DNA TGTGCCAGCATGAAAACCGGGGAGCTGTTTGTT. Encoded protein: CASMKTGELFV.

This clone has a handful of counts. The chain couples TRBV23-1 to TRBJ2-7, with 8 bases identical to TRBD1. TRBV23-1 is an ORF; its function is uncertain. The CDR3 is 15 amino acids. Germline trimming cut 3 bases from V and 4 bases from J; bases unmatched to any gene: 8. In nucleotides, the CDR3 is TGCGCCAGCAGTCACCCGGCGGACAGGGAGTACGAGCAGTACTTC. Residues: CASSHPADREYEQYF.

CDR3 region: CASSSSDHEQYF. The CDR3 DNA is TGTGCCAGCAGCTCTAGCGACCACGAGCAGTACTTC. The genes are TRBV7-8 and TRBJ2-7; possibly TRBD2 for D (6 bases). Per germline, CDR1 SGHVS and CDR2 FQNEAQ. The CDR3 is made up of 12 amino acids. V was pared by 4 bases and J by 5 bases, with 9 bases between.

This clone appeared a few times. V and J are TRBV2 and TRBJ2-6; the match to TRBD1 covers 7 bases. The germline CDR1 and CDR2 sequences are SNHLY and FYNNEI. CDR3 size: 16 residues. V gave up 4 bases and J gave up 2 bases; unmatched junction bases: 5. CDR3 loop: CASSGRQGPGANVLTF. The CDR3 DNA is TGTGCCAGCAGTGGCCGACAGGGCCCTGGGGCCAACGTCCTGACTTTC.

The chain employs TRBV19 and TRBJ2-7, with D tentatively TRBD1 (6 bases). Germline V lookup: CDR1 LNHDA, CDR2 SQIVND (reference sequence). The CDR3 loop spans 14 amino acids. Trimming shortened V by 7 bases and J by 2 bases, and 15 bases separated the two germline ends. CDR3 bases: TGTGCCAGTAAAAAACAAGGACAGCCCTACGAGCAGTACTTC. Its protein product is CASKKQGQPYEQYF.

This clone has more than one count but fewer than ten. The CDR3 is CASSIGPGRGLYTEAFF. DNA for the CDR3: TGTGCCAGTAGTATAGGCCCCGGACGAGGGCTTTACACTGAAGCTTTCTTT. This chain links TRBV19 with TRBJ1-1, with D hard to call. Germline V lookup: CDR1 LNHDA, CDR2 SQIVND (reference sequence). Trimming removed 1 base at V and 3 bases at J, with 18 bases between. The CDR3 is made up of 17 amino acids.

This chain uses TRBV7-9 with TRBJ2-1; 7 bases fit TRBD2. This CDR3 has 15 amino acids. Germline lookup yields CDR1 SEHNR and CDR2 FQNEAQ (reference sequence). The V gene end was trimmed by 5 bases and the J gene end by 3 bases; junction bases not matched to a gene: 7. CDR3 protein: CASSPRGGSYNEQFF. CDR3 in DNA: TGTGCCAGCAGCCCCCGAGGCGGGAGCTACAATGAGCAGTTCTTC.

The rearrangement uses TRBV2 and TRBJ1-1; 9 bases match TRBD1. V lost 6 bases and J lost 1; bases outside the gene matches: 3. This CDR3 has 14 residues. Germline lookup yields CDR1 SNHLY and CDR2 FYNNEI. The CDR3 coding sequence is TGTGCCAGCAGGGGGGGACAGGGGAACACTGAAGCTTTCTTT. As protein: CASRGGQGNTEAFF.

The V and J genes are TRBV6-1 and TRBJ2-5, with D unresolved. This CDR3 has 11 residues. Trimming removed 6 bases at V and 3 bases at J, with 5 bases between. The germline V gene has CDR1 MNHNS and CDR2 SASEGT. The CDR3 sequence: CASSLEETQYF. For the CDR3, the DNA is TGTGCCAGCAGCCTCGAAGAGACCCAGTACTTC.

A few counts support this clone. The chain has TRBV15 and TRBJ1-5, with D possibly matching TRBD1 (6 bases). The CDR3 sequence is 16 residues long. Per germline, CDR1 LNHNV and CDR2 YYDKDF (reference sequence). The V end lost 8 bases, the J end lost 4 bases, and 21 bases lay between the germline ends. In DNA form, the CDR3 reads TGTGCCACCTTCCCCGGGACAACAGGCGGAAATCAGCCCCAGCATTTT. Protein product: CATFPGTTGGNQPQHF.

V is TRBV30 and J is TRBJ2-1, with TRBD2 as a possible D gene (6 bases). The V end was cut by 4 bases, the J end by 5 bases, with 15 bases between. This CDR3 has 14 residues. The germline V gene encodes CDR1 GTSNPN and CDR2 SVGIG (reference sequence). The DNA for the CDR3 is TGTGCCTGGAATAATGGGAGGTCAGACAATGAGCAGTTCTTC. It encodes CAWNNGRSDNEQFF.

The genes are TRBV7-6 and TRBJ1-4; D gene uncertain. Germline CDR1 SGHVS, CDR2 FNYEAQ. The CDR3 consists of 15 residues. V gave up 1 base and J gave up 5 bases, with 11 bases separating them. The CDR3 coding sequence is TGTGCCAGCAGCTTAGACGGCGGCCTAAATGAAAAACTGTTTTTT. As protein: CASSLDGGLNEKLFF.

The sample holds a few counts of this clone. The sample carries other DNA sequences with the same CDR3. The chain combines TRBV9 with TRBJ2-7; D is unclear. Trimming stripped 0 bases from V and 0 bases from J, with 4 bases between. The CDR3 totals 13 residues. Germline CDR1 reads SGDLS; CDR2 reads YYNGEE. The CDR3 protein is CASSVAGSYEQYF. The CDR3 nucleotides read TGTGCCAGCAGCGTAGCAGGCTCCTACGAGCAGTACTTC. Supplemented by reference TRBV9 and TRBJ2-7, the full variable domain reads DSGVTQTPKHLITATGQRVTLRCSPRSGDLSVYWYQQSLDQGLQFLIQYYNGEERAKGNILERFSAQQFPDLHSELNLSSLELGDSALYFCASSVAGSYEQYFGPGTRLTVT.

The chain couples TRBV25-1 to TRBJ2-2; D gene unclear. CDR1 and CDR2 from the germline V gene are MGHDK and SYGVNS. The V end was cut by 7 bases, the J end by 2 bases, with 11 bases between. CDR3 length: 14 residues. CDR3 in amino acids: CASTPRVNTGELFF. CDR3 in DNA: TGTGCCAGCACCCCCCGAGTTAACACCGGGGAGCTGTTTTTT.

This clone was found a few times. This chain links TRBV6-4 with TRBJ2-5; 12 bases match TRBD2. Trimming cost V 6 bases and J 4 bases; bases outside gene matches: 6. CDR1 and CDR2 from the germline V gene are MRHNA and SNTAGT. The CDR3 spans 15 residues. Here the CDR3 DNA reads TGTGCCAGCAGAAGGACTAGCGGGATTGGAGAGACCCAGTACTTC. Its translation is CASRRTSGIGETQYF.

This clone was detected a few times. The chain links TRBV5-1 to TRBJ2-3, with 7 nucleotides matching TRBD1. Germline assignment: CDR1 SGHRS and CDR2 YFSETQ. The CDR3 length is 16 residues. Unmatched junction bases numbered 10, after V lost 4 bases and J lost 2 bases. The CDR3 nucleotides read TGCGCCAGCAGCCCCGGACAGGCTTGGGCCACAGATACGCAGTATTTT. Its translation is CASSPGQAWATDTQYF.

This chain uses TRBV19 with TRBJ1-5; 7 bases fit TRBD1. V shed 2 bases and J 0 bases; nucleotides not matched to a gene: 13. The CDR3 extends over 19 amino acids. CDR1 LNHDA and CDR2 SQIVND come from the germline V gene (reference sequence). Here the CDR3 DNA reads TGTGCCAGTAGTATACGACAGGGTGGAGGGACTTATAGCAATCAGCCCCAGCATTTT. Protein product: CASSIRQGGGTYSNQPQHF.

This rearrangement joins TRBV12-5 to TRBJ2-7, with a weak D call TRBD1 (6 bases). The CDR3 is 15 residues long. V was pared by 5 bases and J by 2 bases, with 16 bases between. The V gene's germline CDR1 is LGHNT and CDR2 FRNRAP. The CDR3 coding sequence is TGTGCTAGTGGTCGGGCATCCCCAGGGGCCTACGAGCAGTACTTC. It specifies CASGRASPGAYEQYF.